This TCR beta chain is drawn from a study of blood T cell repertoires in COVID-19. Study as a whole: Acute and convalescent COVID-19 samples came from the United States, Italy and Spain. Nucleic acid was either cDNA or gDNA, and it came from T cells, B-cell-depleted T cells, or PBMCs.

CDR1 and CDR2 (germline): SGDLS, YYNGEE. V dropped 0 bases and J dropped 4 bases, with 11 bases sitting between them. This CDR3 region has 15 residues. As originally analysed: Cell counts per sample came from amplifying reference gene primers. Measured with immunoSEQ multiplex PCR; TCRdb has only the in-frame clones, and not every one. That table gives V, J and clone size, and the DNA gave D and trimming. Altogether roughly 220,000 clones are present, 84% being singletons, with the ten largest covering around 2.7%. The TCR comes from a woman in her 30s who had recovered from COVID-19. The sequencing sample was made of peripheral blood. The chain links TRBV9 to TRBJ1-3; no clear D gene. CDR3 in DNA: TGTGCCAGCAGCGTAGCTCCGGGTGCAGGAAACACCATATATTTT. The encoded protein is CASSVAPGAGNTIYF.